Here is one T cell receptor beta chain with its context. Antigen specificity is unknown. The sample comes from a study of CD8+CD57+ T cells in acquired aplastic anemia. On the study more broadly: Yields of DNA that came from sorted CD4+ and CD8+ cells averaged roughly 3 ug.

Selection for sequencing was limited to patients who had shown CD8+CD57+ cell expansion by flow cytometry. Study results and limitations: Patients and controls shared 25 to 30 CD8+ CDR3 sequences.

Genomic DNA templated the TCR beta VDJ and CDR3 profiling. TCRdb redid the calling of the reads with MiXCR, one entry per CDR3 protein. Among approximately 130,000 distinct CDR3 sequences listed, 40% were seen once. Per germline, CDR1 KGHDR and CDR2 SFDVKD. The CDR3 consists of 11 residues. Trimming left V 5 bases short and J 6 bases short, with 5 bases between. The sequencing sample was made of sorted CD4+, CD8+, or CD8+CD57+ T cells (not recorded which) from PBMCs. The rearrangement uses TRBV24-1 and TRBJ2-3; D remains unclear. This TCR was sampled from a human donor with aplastic anemia. The CDR3 loop reads CATSARDTQYF. The CDR3 DNA follows: TGTGCCACCAGTGCGAGGGATACGCAGTATTTT.